This record looks at one T cell receptor (beta chain) sequence and its context. Its binding antigen is unknown. Base qualities are missing; no much larger clone stands one base away. The library was obtained by the immunoSEQ multiplex PCR assay. In the source study's methods: Preprocessing removed nonproductive sequences and CDR3s not starting with C, not ending with F or W, or shorter than 7 amino acids. The MANAFEST web app was used to call antigen-specific clonotypes on the basis of expansion compared with the reference and with other culture wells. A clone counted as positive if significantly expanded in 2 of 3 replicate wells versus the reference culture at FDR below 0.05. Positive clones also required significant expansion versus all other tandem wells and an odds ratio above 5. CDR3 homology was measured as pairwise Levenshtein distance, computed with the stringdist R package after trimming three terminal residues from each end. Here the immuneACCESS table is served through TCRdb, limited to in-frame sequences with V and J called. Missing clones are a known gap in these copies; in checked studies unresolved V genes cover under half, and the rest lacks a known reason. Clone size and V and J calls were adopted from that table, with D and trimming inferred from the DNA. The sample yields about 22,000 clones; less than 70% were counted once. The top ten clonotypes cover more than 9.5% of the sample.

Including cysteine and phenylalanine, the CDR3 has 14 amino acids. Only the CDR3 region is kept as DNA, spanning 42 bases read in frame from base 1. Reading the germline V gene gives CDR1 SGHAT and CDR2 FQNNGV. The V end gives up 4 bases and the J end 3 bases, leaving 5 bases in the junction not matched to a gene. The data stem from a study of CD4 T cells in relation to SARS-CoV-2 and coronaviruses (dated by TCRdb to about 2021). For context, the study as a whole: In the ViraFEST assay, PBMCs were cultured with antigen for approximately ten days, after which TCR beta CDR3s were sequenced to identify antigen-specific clonal expansions. The negative reference condition was either a culture with an HIV-1 Nef peptide pool or a culture with no peptide. Patient-derived lymphoblastoid cell lines were used to map the HLA restriction of shared crossreactive spike epitopes. The study assessed, at the TCR clonotype level, memory CD4+ T cell crossreactivity between SARS-CoV-2 and common cold coronavirus spike proteins. Samples from three pre-COVID donors and the naive versus memory experiments were sequenced with the Adaptive Biotechnologies TCR-sequencing kit; other data were Illumina-based. A different TCR-beta assay, based on Illumina, was used to sequence expansion assays from other donors in the study. The paper as a whole reports these results and caveats: Small numbers of patients and of tested TCRs were a limitation of the study. No donor contributed both pre-pandemic and post-infection samples, which limited tracing the source of pre-existing responses. Crossreactivity analysis was centred on spike protein, so crossreactivity against other viral proteins was not assessed. About 65% of donors had memory CD4+ clonotypes that crossrecognized SARS-CoV-2 and at least one common cold coronavirus spike. Crossreactive clones showed significantly weaker SARS-CoV-2-driven expansion than monoreactive clones, consistent with antigenic imprinting.

CD4+ T cells from unexposed donors were collected before the COVID-19 pandemic (2011-2018). After approximately eleven days of culture, CD4+ T cells were isolated with the EasySep CD4+ T cell isolation kit. Unexposed donor CD4+ T cells were tested for reactivity to SARS-CoV-2 S and N and four common cold coronavirus spike pools, as cell number allowed. PBMCs were cultured at a few million per well in IMDM supplemented with about 5.3% human AB serum and 9 to 10 IU/ml IL-2. Half of the culture medium was replaced with fresh IL-2-containing medium on days 3 and 7. Triplicate replicate wells were generally used for each peptide culture condition. Leukapheresis product for the unexposed donors was bought commercially. Ficoll-Paque PLUS gradient centrifugation was used to isolate PBMCs from either whole blood or leukapheresis product. PBMCs were either cryopreserved at -140 degrees C or used fresh in the expansion assay. The QIAamp Micro DNA Kit was used to extract genomic DNA from the CD4+ T cells.

The sequence is built from TRBV11-2 and TRBJ2-7; 8 bases in the middle match TRBD2. The sequence was obtained from a human donor in good health. Sequencing was done on a sample of CD4+ T cells from PBMCs, cultured in vitro. The CDR3 loop reads CASSSVAGHYEQYF. The sequenced DNA: TGTGCCAGCAGCTCGGTAGCGGGACACTACGAGCAGTACTTC.